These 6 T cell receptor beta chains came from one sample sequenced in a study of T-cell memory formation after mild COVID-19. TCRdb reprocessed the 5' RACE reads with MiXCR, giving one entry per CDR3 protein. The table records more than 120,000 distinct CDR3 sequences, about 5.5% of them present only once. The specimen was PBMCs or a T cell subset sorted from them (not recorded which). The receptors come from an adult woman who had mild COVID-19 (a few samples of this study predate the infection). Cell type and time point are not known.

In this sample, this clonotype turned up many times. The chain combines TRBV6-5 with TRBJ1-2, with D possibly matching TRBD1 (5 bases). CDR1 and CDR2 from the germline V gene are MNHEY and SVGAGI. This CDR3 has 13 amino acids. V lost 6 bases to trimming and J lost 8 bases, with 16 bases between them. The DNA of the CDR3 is TGTGCCAGCAGCGTCTCAGGGTTTGGAGGCTACACCTTC. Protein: CASSVSGFGGYTF.

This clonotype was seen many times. In nucleotides, the CDR3 is TGTGCCAGCAGTGCGGGGGCCTCCCAAGAGACCCAGTACTTC. It yields the protein CASSAGASQETQYF. This rearrangement joins TRBV3-1 to TRBJ2-5, with D tentatively TRBD2 (7 bases). Trimming stripped 6 bases from V and 1 base from J, with 12 bases between. The CDR3 extends over 14 amino acids. CDR1 and CDR2 from the germline V gene are LGHDT and YNNKEL (reference sequence).

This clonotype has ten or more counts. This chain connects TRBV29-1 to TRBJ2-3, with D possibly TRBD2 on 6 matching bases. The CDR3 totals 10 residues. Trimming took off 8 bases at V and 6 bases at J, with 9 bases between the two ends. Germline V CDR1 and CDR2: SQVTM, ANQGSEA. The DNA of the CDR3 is TGCAGCTGTGGGGGGGATACGCAGTATTTT. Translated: CSCGGDTQYF.

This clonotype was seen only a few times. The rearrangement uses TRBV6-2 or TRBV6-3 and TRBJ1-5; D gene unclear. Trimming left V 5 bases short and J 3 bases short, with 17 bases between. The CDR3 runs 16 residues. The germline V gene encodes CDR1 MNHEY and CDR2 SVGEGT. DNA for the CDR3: TGTGCCAGCAGTGATCACGACGGGGTACTCAATCAGCCCCAGCATTTT. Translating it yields CASSDHDGVLNQPQHF.

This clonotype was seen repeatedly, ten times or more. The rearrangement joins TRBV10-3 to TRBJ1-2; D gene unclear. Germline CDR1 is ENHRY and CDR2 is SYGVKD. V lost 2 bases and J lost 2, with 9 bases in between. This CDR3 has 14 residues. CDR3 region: CAISEMDLNYGYTF. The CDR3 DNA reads TGTGCCATCAGTGAGATGGACTTGAACTATGGCTACACCTTC.

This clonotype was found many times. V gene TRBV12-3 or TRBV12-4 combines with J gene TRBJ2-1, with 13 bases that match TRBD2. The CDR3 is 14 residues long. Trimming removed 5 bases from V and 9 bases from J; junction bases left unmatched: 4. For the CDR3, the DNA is TGTGCCAGCAGTACCGGGACTAGCGGGGCTGAGCAGTTCTTC. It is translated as CASSTGTSGAEQFF.